The T cell receptor (beta chain) described here comes from a study of blood T cells in healthy people across ages. A second about 7 to 11 cycle PCR used barcoded and J-beta primers. TCRdb ran MiXCR on the 5' RACE reads and lists one entry per CDR3 protein. In the table there are around 520,000 distinct CDR3 sequences, roughly a quarter of which are singletons. CDR1 and CDR2 (germline): SGHVS, FQNEAQ. CDR3 length: 17 amino acids. Trimming at V came to 3 bases and at J to 5 bases, leaving 11 bases not matched to a gene. The same data also went into a second study, on T cells of mothers and their children.

The V and J genes are TRBV7-8 and TRBJ2-3; 10 nucleotides match TRBD1. The specimen sequenced was blood. The sequence was collected from a boy aged 2-9 years in good health. CDR3 sequence reads: CASSFLDRGQAVDTQYF. CDR3 bases: TGTGCCAGCAGCTTCCTCGACAGGGGGCAAGCGGTAGATACGCAGTATTTT. Full variable domain (missing parts from reference TRBV7-8 and TRBJ2-3): GAGVSQSPRYKVAKRGQDVALRCDPISGHVSLFWYQQALGQGPEFLTYFQNEAQLDKSGLPSDRFFAERPEGSVSTLKIQRTQQEDSAVYLCASSFLDRGQAVDTQYFGPGTRLTVL.